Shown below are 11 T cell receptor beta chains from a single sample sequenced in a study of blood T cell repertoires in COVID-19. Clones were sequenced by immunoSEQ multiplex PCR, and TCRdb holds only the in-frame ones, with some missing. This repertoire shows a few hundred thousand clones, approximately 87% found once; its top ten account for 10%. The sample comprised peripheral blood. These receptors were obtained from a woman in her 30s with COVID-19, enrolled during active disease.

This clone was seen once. The CDR3 reads CASSLGGQGMGYTF. The CDR3, as DNA: TGTGCCAGCAGCTTAGGGGGACAGGGGATGGGCTACACCTTC. The chain links TRBV7-9 to TRBJ1-2; 10 bases fit TRBD1. Germline V gene sequence: CDR1 SEHNR, CDR2 FQNEAQ (reference sequence). Losses at the gene ends were 1 base for V and 8 bases for J; bases not matched to a gene: 4. The CDR3 spans 14 residues.

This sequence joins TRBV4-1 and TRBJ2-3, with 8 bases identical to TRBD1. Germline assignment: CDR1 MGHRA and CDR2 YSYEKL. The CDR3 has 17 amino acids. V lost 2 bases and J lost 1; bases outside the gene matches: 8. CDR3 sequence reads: CASSQKQGGAGTDTQYF. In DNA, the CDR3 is TGCGCCAGCAGCCAAAAACAGGGGGGCGCTGGCACAGATACGCAGTATTTT.

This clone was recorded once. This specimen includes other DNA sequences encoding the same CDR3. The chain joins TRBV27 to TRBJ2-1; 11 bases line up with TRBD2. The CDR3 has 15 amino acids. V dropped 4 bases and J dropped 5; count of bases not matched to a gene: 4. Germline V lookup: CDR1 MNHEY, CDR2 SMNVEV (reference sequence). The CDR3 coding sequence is TGTGCCAGCAGTTCCGGGACTAGCGGACACAATGAGCAGTTCTTC. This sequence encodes CASSSGTSGHNEQFF.

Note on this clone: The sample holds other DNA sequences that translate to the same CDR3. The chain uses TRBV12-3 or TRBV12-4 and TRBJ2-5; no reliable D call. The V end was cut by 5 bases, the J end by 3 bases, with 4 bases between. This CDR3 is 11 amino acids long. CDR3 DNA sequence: TGTGCCAGCAGTCGAGAAGAGACCCAGTACTTC. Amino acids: CASSREETQYF.

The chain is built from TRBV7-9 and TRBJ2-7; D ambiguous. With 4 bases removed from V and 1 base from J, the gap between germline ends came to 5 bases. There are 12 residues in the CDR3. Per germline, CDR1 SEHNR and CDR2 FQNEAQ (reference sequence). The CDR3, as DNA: TGTGCCAGCAGCTCCTCTTCCTACGAGCAGTACTTC. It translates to CASSSSSYEQYF. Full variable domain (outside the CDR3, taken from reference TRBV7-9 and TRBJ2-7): DTGVSQNPRHKITKRGQNVTFRCDPISEHNRLYWYRQTLGQGPEFLTYFQNEAQLEKSRLLSDRFSAERPKGSFSTLEIQRTEQGDSAMYLCASSSSSYEQYFGPGTRLTVT.

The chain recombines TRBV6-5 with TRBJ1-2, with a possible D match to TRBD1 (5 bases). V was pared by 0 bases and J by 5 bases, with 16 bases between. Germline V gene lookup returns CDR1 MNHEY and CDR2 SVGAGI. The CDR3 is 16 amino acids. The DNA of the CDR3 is TGTGCCAGCAGTTACTCGCTCCTCTCAGGGAGGTATGGCTACACCTTC. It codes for CASSYSLLSGRYGYTF.

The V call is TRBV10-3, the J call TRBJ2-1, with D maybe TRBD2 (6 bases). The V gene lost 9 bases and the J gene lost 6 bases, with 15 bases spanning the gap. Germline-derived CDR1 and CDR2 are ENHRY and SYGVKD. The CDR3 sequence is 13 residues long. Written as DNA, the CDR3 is TGTGCCATATCTGCCTTGGAGGGCAATGAGCAGTTCTTC. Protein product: CAISALEGNEQFF.

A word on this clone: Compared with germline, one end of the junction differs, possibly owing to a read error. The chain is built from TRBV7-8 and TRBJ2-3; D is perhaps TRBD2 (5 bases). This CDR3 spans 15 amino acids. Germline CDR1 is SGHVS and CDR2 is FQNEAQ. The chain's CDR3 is CASSLARTSTDTQYF. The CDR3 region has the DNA TGTGCCAGCAGTTTAGCGCGAACCAGCACAGATACGCAGTATTTT.

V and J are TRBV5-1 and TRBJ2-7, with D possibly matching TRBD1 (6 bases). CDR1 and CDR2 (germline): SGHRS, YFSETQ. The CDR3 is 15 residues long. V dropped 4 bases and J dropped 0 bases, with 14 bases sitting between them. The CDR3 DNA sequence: TGCGCCAGCAGCCCGGGAACAGGGTACTCCTACGAGCAGTACTTC. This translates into CASSPGTGYSYEQYF.

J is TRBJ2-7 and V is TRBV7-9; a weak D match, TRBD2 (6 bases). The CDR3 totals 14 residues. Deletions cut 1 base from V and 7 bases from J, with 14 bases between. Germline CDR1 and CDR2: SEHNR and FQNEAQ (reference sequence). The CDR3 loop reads CASSLDATRWEQYF. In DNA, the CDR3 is TGTGCCAGCAGCTTAGATGCGACTAGATGGGAGCAGTACTTC.

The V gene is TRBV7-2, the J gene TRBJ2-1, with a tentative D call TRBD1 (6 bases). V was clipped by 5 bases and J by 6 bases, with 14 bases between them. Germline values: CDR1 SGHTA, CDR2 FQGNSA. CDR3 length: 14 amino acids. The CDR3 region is CASSQVTGGNEQFF. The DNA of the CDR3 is TGTGCCAGCAGCCAGGTGACAGGAGGCAATGAGCAGTTCTTC.